These 13 T cell receptor beta chains were sequenced from one sample in a study of T cell responses to AZD1222 COVID-19 vaccine. Only in-frame clones appear in the TCRdb table, and some are missing; sequencing was by immunoSEQ multiplex PCR. Among about 120,000 clones listed, over 75% were seen once. The sequencing used peripheral blood, collected 28 days after the second dose of the MenACWY control vaccine. Receptors originate from an adult who received the MenACWY meningococcal vaccine as a control.

The CDR3 DNA reads as TGTGCCAGCAGCGACAGGGTTACTTACAATGAGCAGTTCTTC. This gives the protein CASSDRVTYNEQFF. The J gene is TRBJ2-1, the V gene TRBV5-5; 7 bases fit TRBD1. This CDR3 comprises 14 residues. CDR1 is SGHKS, CDR2 YYEKEE, per germline (reference sequence). V shed 4 bases and J 4 bases; nucleotides not matched to a gene: 5.

The chain links TRBV5-1 to TRBJ2-5; D gene uncertain. Germline-derived CDR1 and CDR2 are SGHRS and YFSETQ. This CDR3 spans 14 amino acids. Trimming took 0 bases from V and 2 from J, leaving 8 bases between them. The CDR3 here is CASSLGVGQETQYF. The CDR3 DNA reads as TGCGCCAGCAGCTTGGGTGTCGGTCAAGAGACCCAGTACTTC.

V gene TRBV28 combines with J gene TRBJ2-4; weak D call: TRBD1 (5 bases). The V and J ends lost 2 bases and 1 base respectively, with 12 bases between them. The CDR3 consists of 16 residues. Germline V gene sequence: CDR1 MDHEN, CDR2 SYDVKM. The chain's CDR3 is CASSLEAGPAKNIQYF. The CDR3 DNA reads TGTGCCAGCAGTTTAGAGGCAGGGCCGGCCAAAAACATTCAGTACTTC. The variable domain in full, with the rest retrieved from reference TRBV28 and TRBJ2-4, is DVKVTQSSRYLVKRTGEKVFLECVQDMDHENMFWYRQDPGLGLRLIYFSYDVKMKEKGDIPEGYSVSREKKERFSLILESASTNQTSMYLCASSLEAGPAKNIQYFGAGTRLSVL.

This sequence joins TRBV6-6 and TRBJ2-1; 7 nucleotides agree with TRBD1. Trimming removed 3 bases from V and 7 bases from J; junction bases left unmatched: 9. Looked up from germline, CDR1 is MNHNY and CDR2 is SVGAGI (reference sequence). The CDR3 length is 15 residues. CDR3 in DNA: TGTGCCAGCAGTTATAGTGAGGGGGCGCGGAATGAGCAGTTCTTC. Its protein is CASSYSEGARNEQFF.

V and J are TRBV7-2 and TRBJ2-3; a possible D gene is TRBD2 (6 bases). The CDR3 loop spans 17 amino acids. V lost 1 base to trimming and J lost 5 bases, with 19 bases between them. Germline V gives CDR1 SGHTA, CDR2 FQGNSA. CDR3 amino acids: CASSLDLPSGRRDTQYF. Written as DNA, the CDR3 is TGTGCCAGCAGCTTAGATCTCCCCTCAGGGAGGAGAGATACGCAGTATTTT.

The chain employs TRBV4-1 and TRBJ1-2, with D maybe TRBD1 (5 bases). Trimming took 1 base from V and 6 from J, leaving 12 bases between them. The CDR3 spans 14 residues. Germline V gene lookup returns CDR1 MGHRA and CDR2 YSYEKL. The CDR3 region is CASSQVGAVDGYTF. In DNA form, the CDR3 reads TGCGCCAGCAGCCAAGTTGGGGCAGTAGATGGCTACACCTTC.

V usage is TRBV28 and J usage is TRBJ1-1, with D perhaps TRBD1 (6 bases). CDR1 MDHEN and CDR2 SYDVKM come from the germline V gene. Trimming stripped 4 bases from V and 4 bases from J, with 16 bases between. The CDR3 consists of 15 residues. DNA of the CDR3: TGTGCCAGCAGTTGGGGTCGGGGGCCGGGCACTGAAGCTTTCTTT. This encodes CASSWGRGPGTEAFF.

The gene calls are TRBV20-1 and TRBJ2-3, with TRBD2 matching 7 bases. J was trimmed by 0 bases and V by 3 bases; bases with no gene match: 6. Germline V lookup: CDR1 DFQATT, CDR2 SNEGSKA (reference sequence). There are 15 residues in the CDR3. The CDR3 spells CSASELAQSTDTQYF. In nucleotides, the CDR3 is TGCAGTGCTAGTGAACTAGCGCAGAGCACAGATACGCAGTATTTT.

The rearrangement uses TRBV30 and TRBJ2-3, with 7 bases matching TRBD1. J was trimmed by 1 base and V by 4 bases; bases with no gene match: 5. Germline V gene sequence: CDR1 GTSNPN, CDR2 SVGIG (reference sequence). The length of the CDR3 is 14 residues. The CDR3 nucleotides read TGTGCCTGGACTAGACAGGGTGGCACAGATACGCAGTATTTT. As protein: CAWTRQGGTDTQYF.

The V and J genes are TRBV18 and TRBJ2-5, with no clear D. The ends were cut back, 2 bases at V and 0 bases at J, with 7 bases in the middle. The CDR3 totals 14 residues. Germline CDR1 and CDR2: KGHSH and LQKENI. The CDR3 nucleotides are TGTGCCAGCTCACCAGGCAGCTACCAAGAGACCCAGTACTTC. Its translation is CASSPGSYQETQYF.

The chain employs TRBV7-6 and TRBJ2-7; D might be TRBD1 (5 bases). The CDR3 sequence is 13 residues long. Trimming removed 5 bases at V and 2 bases at J, with 10 bases between. Per germline, CDR1 SGHVS and CDR2 FNYEAQ. The CDR3, as DNA: TGTGCCAGCAGCCTACAGGTTACCTACGAGCAGTACTTC. Translation gives CASSLQVTYEQYF. Full variable domain (outside the CDR3, taken from reference TRBV7-6 and TRBJ2-7): GAGVSQSPRYKVTKRGQDVALRCDPISGHVSLYWYRQALGQGPEFLTYFNYEAQQDKSGLPNDRFSAERPEGSISTLTIQRTEQRDSAMYRCASSLQVTYEQYFGPGTRLTVT.

The genes are TRBV30 and TRBJ2-2; 8 bases agree with TRBD2. Losses at the gene ends were 1 base for V and 6 bases for J; bases not matched to a gene: 4. The germline gives CDR1 GTSNPN, CDR2 SVGIG (reference sequence). The length of the CDR3 is 14 residues. CDR3 sequence (DNA): TGTGCCTGGAGTGCGGGGGGGAAGGCCGGGGAGCTGTTTTTT. Amino acid sequence: CAWSAGGKAGELFF.

The CDR3 coding sequence is TGTGCCAGCAGTTTTAAGAGGGGGCGATTAGAGACCCAGTACTTC. It yields the protein CASSFKRGRLETQYF. The chain joins TRBV27 to TRBJ2-5, with 7 bases identical to TRBD1. V was clipped by 3 bases and J by 4 bases; unmatched bases: 8. This CDR3 contains 15 residues. In germline, CDR1 is MNHEY, CDR2 SMNVEV (reference sequence).